This T cell receptor beta chain was identified in a study of blood T cell repertoires in COVID-19. Study background: Donors in the United States, Italy and Spain gave samples during acute or convalescent COVID-19. T cells, B-cell-depleted T cells, or PBMCs provided the cDNA or gDNA that served as material.

Trimming removed 0 bases from V and 5 bases from J; junction bases left unmatched: 2. The germline CDR1 and CDR2 sequences are SGHRS and YFSETQ. This CDR3 has 15 amino acids. In the study's own analysis: Scientists estimated how many nucleated cells there were by amplifying reference gene primers. Sequencing used immunoSEQ multiplex PCR; TCRdb keeps in-frame clones, though not all of them. That table is the source of V, J and clone size, and D and trimming were worked out from the DNA. Of over 150,000 clones in the sample, 85% were seen once. V gene TRBV5-1 combines with J gene TRBJ1-5, with 10 bases matching TRBD1. Material for sequencing was peripheral blood. This clonotype originated in a woman aged 55-69 years with COVID-19, enrolled during active disease. CDR3 nucleotides: TGCGCCAGCAGCTTGGAAGGGACAGGGGATCAGCCCCAGCATTTT. Encoded protein: CASSLEGTGDQPQHF.